This TCR beta chain was profiled in a study of blood T cell repertoires in COVID-19 (dated by TCRdb to the early 2020s). With regard to the full study: Collaborator samples came from the United States, Italy and Spain and covered acute and convalescent phases of COVID-19. HLA class I and class II types, where available, came from metadata supplied by the sample provider rather than from assay-based typing. Nearly every sample came with metadata listing a de-identified subject ID, COVID-19 status, age in years and sex. The samples were drawn from the first 160 participants of the ongoing ImmuneRACE study and from 950 to 1,500 subjects provided by 6 global collaborators. The repertoires were made available in a free public database intended to serve as a resource for research on the immune response to SARS-CoV-2. The prospective study material was composed of cDNA or gDNA derived from T cells, B-cell-depleted T cells, or PBMCs. The dataset comprised deeply sampled blood TCRbeta repertoires from subjects exposed to, actively infected with, or recovered from COVID-19.

This clone was counted once. Its antigen remains unidentified. No base quality values were provided; no much bigger clone lies one nucleotide off. The germline V gene (reference sequence) supplies CDR1 LGHDT and CDR2 YNNKEL. From V the trimming removes 1 base and from J it removes 4 bases, while the gene matches leave 3 bases of the junction unaccounted for. The CDR3 runs 15 amino acids, cysteine and phenylalanine included. Only the CDR3 region is kept as DNA, spanning 45 bases read in frame from base 1. The investigation overall reported the following: The amount of clinical and demographic metadata varied by source and participant and was provided uncurated.

TCRbeta CDR3 regions were amplified from genomic DNA by means of the immunoSEQ Assay, a bias-controlled multiplex PCR. In the authors' own workflow: The number of nucleated cells in each sample was estimated from the amplification of reference gene primers within the assay. Sequence reads were collapsed and filtered to measure the absolute abundance of every unique TCRbeta CDR3 rearrangement. For each sample, productive Simpson clonality was calculated as the square root of Simpson's diversity index across productive rearrangements. TCRdb stores this immuneACCESS table with in-frame sequences only. Part of the clones is absent; in the studies checked, under half of the shortfall reflects unresolved V genes, and no reason is known for the rest. That table is the source of V, J and clone size, and D and trimming were worked out from the DNA. Within this sample are approximately 270,000 clones, with over 75% of them counted one time only. Clones ranked in the top ten supply about 1.7% of the sample.

In the prospective study, participants were about 18 to 95 years old, resided in about two dozen geographic areas of the United States, and were enrolled through a virtual design. Cohort assignment in the prospective study relied on participant-reported clinical history from a screening survey and a study questionnaire. For ImmuneRACE Cohort 3, a participant was defined as recovered based on two consecutive negative NP/OP PCR tests, clearance by a healthcare professional, or resolution of symptoms. Mobile phlebotomists in the prospective study collected whole blood, serum and a nasopharyngeal or oropharyngeal swab from every participant. Additional blood draws and questionnaires over an approximately two-month period could optionally be provided by prospective study participants. Before DNA extraction, prospective study blood samples were shipped either frozen or at room temperature.

The sequence was obtained from a man between 35 and 55 years old who had recovered from COVID-19. Sample: PBMCs or T cells enriched from blood (not recorded which). This receptor chain uses TRBV3-1 (or the pseudogene TRBV3-2) and TRBJ1-2; 10 of the junction bases match TRBD1. The CDR3 region reads CASSQGTGGIYGYTF. Read as DNA, the sequence is TGTGCCAGCAGCCAAGGGACAGGGGGAATCTATGGCTACACCTTC.